These 5 T cell receptor beta chains were all obtained from the same sample, sequenced in a study of T cells in Graves' hyperthyroidism and ophthalmopathy. From RNA transcripts, TCR beta CDR3 regions were amplified. Carried out on the TCR CDR3, a first-round RT-PCR used the HTBI primer set. TCRdb redid the calling of the multiplex PCR reads with MiXCR, one entry per CDR3 protein. The sample contains under 350,000 distinct CDR3 sequences, about 17% of which appear only once. Source material: blood. All receptors derive from an older woman with Graves' ophthalmopathy.

This clonotype was counted many times. The chain recombines TRBV12-3 or TRBV12-4 with TRBJ1-4, with 9 positions matching TRBD1. This CDR3 is built from 15 residues. With V trimmed by 5 bases and J by 3 bases, 4 bases remained unmatched. The CDR3 bases are TGTGCCAGCAGTGCAAGACAGGGGGCTAATGAAAAACTGTTTTTT. Residues: CASSARQGANEKLFF.

The gene calls are TRBV11-3 and TRBJ2-1; 10 nucleotides agree with TRBD2. Germline V lookup: CDR1 SGHNT, CDR2 YENEEA. CDR3 length: 14 amino acids. V was pared by 4 bases and J by 7 bases, with 4 bases of the junction left unmatched. CDR3 protein: CASSSLAGVNEQFF. The CDR3 DNA reads as TGTGCCAGCAGCTCTCTAGCGGGGGTGAATGAGCAGTTCTTC.

The chain employs TRBV7-2 and TRBJ2-3, with TRBD2 matching over 9 bases. Germline V gene sequence: CDR1 SGHTA, CDR2 FQGNSA. V gave up 1 base and J gave up 2 bases; unmatched junction bases: 7. This CDR3 is built from 17 residues. The CDR3: CASSLVFSGSPTDTQYF. For the CDR3, the DNA is TGTGCCAGCAGCTTAGTTTTTAGCGGGAGCCCCACAGATACGCAGTATTTT.

The V and J genes are TRBV7-8 and TRBJ1-1; D not resolved. CDR3 length: 15 residues. The germline V gene encodes CDR1 SGHVS and CDR2 FQNEAQ. Trimming stripped 5 bases from V and 1 base from J, with 14 bases between. CDR3 amino acids: CASSPRAGRNTEAFF. The CDR3 nucleotides are TGTGCCAGCAGCCCCAGAGCGGGCCGGAACACTGAAGCTTTCTTT.

This clonotype was picked up a small number of times. This chain connects TRBV10-3 to TRBJ2-7; no definite D call. The CDR3 runs to 14 residues. Germline CDR1 is ENHRY and CDR2 is SYGVKD. V gave up 2 bases and J gave up 1 base, with 9 bases separating them. The CDR3 DNA reads as TGTGCCATCAGTGAGGTTACACGTTCCTACGAGCAGTACTTC. This translates into CAISEVTRSYEQYF.